These 17 T cell receptor beta chains share one sample of origin, sequenced in a study of human T cells and chemical hapten exposure. MiXCR, applied by TCRdb to the RACE reads, yields one record per CDR3 protein. The repertoire holds roughly 50,000 distinct CDR3 sequences, with roughly 10% as singletons. Time point meaning: patch test 3, about 24 weeks after DPC sensitization. Treatment: therapeutic diphenylcyclopropenone sensitization with weekly scalp DPC. Sequencing was performed on whole blood, taken in connection with sensitization to the hapten diphenylcyclopropenone (DPC). These receptors originate from a woman aged 40 to 55 with alopecia areata. Some clones in this sample may be carry-over from other donors' samples.

The CDR3 loop is CSVAGGSGNTIYF. The CDR3 DNA is TGCAGTGTGGCGGGGGGCTCTGGAAACACCATATATTTT. V gene TRBV20-1 combines with J gene TRBJ1-3, with D tentatively TRBD1 (5 bases). Germline values: CDR1 DFQATT, CDR2 SNEGSKA (reference sequence). The CDR3 runs to 13 residues. With 7 bases removed from V and 0 bases from J, the gap between germline ends came to 10 bases.

This clonotype was observed many times. This chain joins TRBV29-1 and TRBJ1-1, with 7 bases identical to TRBD1. This CDR3 is built from 13 residues. CDR1 and CDR2 from the germline V gene are SQVTM and ANQGSEA. Trimming cost V 7 bases and J 0 bases; bases outside gene matches: 5. The CDR3 DNA reads as TGCAGCGCCCGGGACAGATTGAACACTGAAGCTTTCTTT. This encodes CSARDRLNTEAFF.

The chain carries TRBV21-1 and TRBJ1-2. TRBV21-1 is termed a pseudogene. This CDR3 is 20 amino acids long. This CDR3 is CASSPARQSITTLRVGGYTF. Written as DNA, the CDR3 is TGTGCCAGCAGCCCCGCTAGACAGAGTATAACTACCCTTCGAGTAGGTGGCTACACCTTC.

This clonotype was seen more than once but under ten times. The genes are TRBV7-3 and TRBJ2-6; D gene unclear. The CDR3 length is 18 residues. Germline assignment: CDR1 SGHTA and CDR2 FQGTGA. V lost 5 bases and J lost 0, with 17 bases in between. Here the CDR3 DNA reads TGTGCCAGCAGCCCCGGGTCAGGCCACTCCTCTGGGGCCAACGTCCTGACTTTC. Residues: CASSPGSGHSSGANVLTF.

The chain joins TRBV7-6 to TRBJ2-1, with 8 bases lining up with TRBD1. V shed 4 bases, J shed 5 bases, and the junction held 4 bases outside the gene matches. CDR1 and CDR2 (germline): SGHVS, FNYEAQ. The CDR3 is made up of 14 amino acids. CDR3 in DNA: TGTGCCAGCAGCTGGGACAGGTCCGACAATGAGCAGTTCTTC. Translation: CASSWDRSDNEQFF.

The genes are TRBV4-1 and TRBJ2-7; 8 bases align to TRBD1. The V gene end was trimmed by 2 bases and the J gene end by 4 bases; junction bases not matched to a gene: 7. Germline lookup yields CDR1 MGHRA and CDR2 YSYEKL. The CDR3 loop spans 15 amino acids. The CDR3 DNA follows: TGCGCCAGCAGCCAATCACGAGACAGGGGATACGAGCAGTACTTC. As protein: CASSQSRDRGYEQYF.

This clonotype was recorded many times. The chain couples TRBV12-3 or TRBV12-4 to TRBJ2-7; D not certain. CDR3 length equals 13 residues. V dropped 5 bases and J dropped 6 bases, with 14 bases sitting between them. CDR3 nucleotides: TGTGCCAGCAGTCTCTTGATGTCCGGCGAGCAGTACTTC. It yields the protein CASSLLMSGEQYF.

The V and J genes are TRBV12-3 or TRBV12-4 and TRBJ2-7; the D gene could be TRBD1 or TRBD2 (5 bases each). V lost 5 bases and J 4 bases, leaving 27 bases between the germline ends. The CDR3 sequence is 18 residues long. CDR3 DNA: TGTGCCAGCAGTCTATCCGGGGCGACTCAGAGAGGGAATTACGAGCAGTACTTC. It encodes CASSLSGATQRGNYEQYF.

This clonotype was counted ten times or more. V is TRBV6-1 and J is TRBJ2-3; D is unclear. Between the trimmed V and J ends, which lost 5 bases and 5 bases, there was a span of 11 bases. Per germline, CDR1 MNHNS and CDR2 SASEGT. The CDR3 totals 13 residues. The CDR3 DNA reads TGTGCCAGCAGTCTTAGGGTGGGAGATACGCAGTATTTT. This translates into CASSLRVGDTQYF.

This chain connects TRBV20-1 to TRBJ1-4; the match to TRBD1 covers 10 bases. Per the germline V gene, CDR1 is DFQATT and CDR2 is SNEGSKA (reference sequence). The CDR3 is 14 amino acids. With 6 bases clipped from V and 7 bases from J, the junction kept 8 bases outside the gene matches. The DNA for the CDR3 is TGCAGTGCAAGGGACAGGGGAGGAGCTGAAAAACTGTTTTTT. It encodes CSARDRGGAEKLFF.

This clonotype was detected a few times. This chain links TRBV6-2 or TRBV6-3 with TRBJ2-2; 7 bases match TRBD2. This CDR3 region has 15 residues. The V gene's germline CDR1 is MNHEY and CDR2 SVGEGT. Unmatched junction bases numbered 4, after V lost 5 bases and J lost 1 base. The CDR3 nucleotides read TGTGCCAGCAGTCCCAGCGGGGAGAACACCGGGGAGCTGTTTTTT. This encodes CASSPSGENTGELFF.

This clonotype was counted a few times. This CDR3 is CASWDRGLRSPLHF. In DNA form, the CDR3 reads TGTGCCAGCTGGGACAGGGGGCTGAGATCACCCCTCCACTTT. The rearrangement joins TRBV2 to TRBJ1-6; 12 positions match TRBD1. The germline CDR1 and CDR2 sequences are SNHLY and FYNNEI. The CDR3 is made up of 14 amino acids. V was clipped by 8 bases and J by 10 bases; unmatched bases: 6.

V gene TRBV2 combines with J gene TRBJ2-5; TRBD2 matches 8 bases. J gave up 1 base and V 8 bases, and 9 bases lay outside the gene matches. CDR1 is SNHLY, CDR2 FYNNEI, per germline. There are 15 residues in the CDR3. Here the CDR3 reads CASAPGLAFQETQYF. CDR3 sequence (DNA): TGTGCCAGCGCCCCCGGACTAGCATTCCAAGAGACCCAGTACTTC.

This rearrangement joins TRBV5-1 to TRBJ2-3; 10 nucleotides align to TRBD2. Trimming took 0 bases from V and 4 from J; bases not matched to a gene: 5. The CDR3 is 16 amino acids. In germline, CDR1 is SGHRS, CDR2 YFSETQ. This CDR3 is CASSLEASGGSDTQYF. In DNA form, the CDR3 reads TGCGCCAGCAGCTTGGAGGCTAGCGGGGGTTCAGATACGCAGTATTTT.

This clonotype was seen only a few times. This sequence joins TRBV9 and TRBJ2-3; D might be TRBD2 (5 bases). The CDR3 runs to 15 residues. CDR1 and CDR2 (germline): SGDLS, YYNGEE. V lost 3 bases, J lost 1 base, and 12 bases lay in between. The CDR3 region is CASSATVGGTDTQYF. The CDR3 nucleotides are TGTGCCAGCAGCGCGACGGTCGGGGGCACAGATACGCAGTATTTT.

This clonotype has ten or more counts. This chain uses TRBV6-2 or TRBV6-3 with TRBJ2-7; tentative D call: TRBD2 (5 bases). Trimming took off 1 base at V and 1 base at J, with 14 bases between the two ends. The germline CDR1 and CDR2 sequences are MNHEY and SVGEGT. CDR3 length: 16 residues. The DNA for the CDR3 is TGTGCCAGCAGTTACTTTGCGAAGACTACATCCTACGAGCAGTACTTC. Encoded protein: CASSYFAKTTSYEQYF.

This sequence joins TRBV9 and TRBJ2-7, with no clear D. V shed 1 base and J shed 2 bases, with 13 bases lying between them. Per the germline V gene, CDR1 is SGDLS and CDR2 is YYNGEE. The length of the CDR3 is 15 residues. The CDR3 DNA sequence: TGTGCCAGCAGCGTAACAGAATCAACGGCCTACGAGCAGTACTTC. Encoded protein: CASSVTESTAYEQYF.